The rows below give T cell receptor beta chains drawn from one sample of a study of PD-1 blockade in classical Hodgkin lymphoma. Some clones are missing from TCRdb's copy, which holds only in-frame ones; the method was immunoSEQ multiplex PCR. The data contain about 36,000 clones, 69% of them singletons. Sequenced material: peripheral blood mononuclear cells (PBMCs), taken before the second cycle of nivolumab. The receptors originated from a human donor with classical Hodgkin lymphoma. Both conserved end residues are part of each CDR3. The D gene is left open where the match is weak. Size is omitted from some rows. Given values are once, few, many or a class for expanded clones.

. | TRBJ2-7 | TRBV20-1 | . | TGCAGTGTTCCTGGGCGCTACGAGCAGTACTTC | CSVPGRYEQYF
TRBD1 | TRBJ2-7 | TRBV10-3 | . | TGTGCCATCAGTCTCGAGCCCAGGGGGAACTACGAGCAGTACTTC | CAISLEPRGNYEQYF
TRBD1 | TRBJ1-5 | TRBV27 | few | TGTGCCAGCAGTCCCGGACAGGGTTGGCAGCCCCAGCATTTT | CASSPGQGWQPQHF
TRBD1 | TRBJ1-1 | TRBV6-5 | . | TGTGCCAGCAGTTACGGGACAGGGACGAACACTGAAGCTTTCTTT | CASSYGTGTNTEAFF
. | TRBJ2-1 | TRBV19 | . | TGTGCCACCACTATAGTCGGTACCACCAATGAGCAGTTCTTC | CATTIVGTTNEQFF
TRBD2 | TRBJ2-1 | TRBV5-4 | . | TGTGCCAGCAGCTTGGATAGCGGGCGCTACAATGAGCAGTTCTTC | CASSLDSGRYNEQFF
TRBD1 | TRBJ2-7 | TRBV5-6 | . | TGTGCCAGCAGCTTGGAGTGGACAGGGGGCGGAGTGTACTTC | CASSLEWTGGGVYF
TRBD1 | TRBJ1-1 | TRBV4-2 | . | TGTGCCAGCAGCCAAGATCTTGTGCAGGGGGTAACGGGGACTGAAGCTTTCTTT | CASSQDLVQGVTGTEAFF
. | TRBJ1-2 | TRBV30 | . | TGTGCCTGGAGTGTAGGAGGGGCCGGGGGCTACACCTTC | CAWSVGGAGGYTF
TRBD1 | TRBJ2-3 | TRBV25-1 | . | TGTGCCAGCAGTGAAGGGACAGGGGGTGGAGATACGCAGTATTTT | CASSEGTGGGDTQYF
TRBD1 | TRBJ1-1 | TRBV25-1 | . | TGTGCCAGCAGTCCGGGACAGGGGAACACTGAAGCTTTCTTT | CASSPGQGNTEAFF
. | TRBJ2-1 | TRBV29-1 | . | TGCAGCGTTGCGGTGACCCCTGACGGGCAGTTCTTC | CSVAVTPDGQFF
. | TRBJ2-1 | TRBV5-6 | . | TGTGCCAGCAGCTTTTTTGCCCGCGAGCGGTTCTTC | CASSFFARERFF
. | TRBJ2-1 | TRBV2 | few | TGTGCCAGCCTTGAAGGGGCAGGGAGGAATGAGCAGTTCTTC | CASLEGAGRNEQFF
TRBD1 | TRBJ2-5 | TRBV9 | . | TGTGCCAGCAGCGCGGATCCCGACAGGGTGCAAGAGACCCAGTACTTC | CASSADPDRVQETQYF
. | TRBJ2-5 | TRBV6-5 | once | TGTGCCAGCAGTACCCCGGGATCCTGGACCCAGTACTTC | CASSTPGSWTQYF
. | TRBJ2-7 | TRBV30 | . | TGTGCCTGGGGCCCGGGGTCAGTGGAATACGAGCAGTACTTC | CAWGPGSVEYEQYF
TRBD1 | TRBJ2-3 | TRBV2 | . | TGTGCCAGCAGGGACAGGGGGATCCTTCGGGATACGCAGTATTTT | CASRDRGILRDTQYF
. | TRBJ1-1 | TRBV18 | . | TGTGCCAGTTCTCGGGGCAGGGTGACTGAAGCTTTCTTT | CASSRGRVTEAFF
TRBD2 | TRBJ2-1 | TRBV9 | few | TGTGCCAGCAGCGTAAGACTAGCCAATGAGCAGTTCTTC | CASSVRLANEQFF
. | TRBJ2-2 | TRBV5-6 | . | TGTGCCAGCAGCTTGGCGTCGTCCGGGGAGCTGTTTTTT | CASSLASSGELFF
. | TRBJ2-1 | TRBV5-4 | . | TGTGCCAGCAGCTTAAGACTTAGCGACTACAATGAGCAGTTCTTC | CASSLRLSDYNEQFF